The 28 T cell receptor beta chains given below trace back to one sample, sequenced in a study of OX40 agonist ivuxolimab in advanced cancers. Using immunoSEQ multiplex PCR, the repertoire was profiled, and TCRdb retains in-frame clones only, with some absent. The sample contains 55,000 to 80,000 clones, about 85% of which appear only once. Sequencing used CD4+ or CD8+ T cells sorted from blood, obtained in a trial of the OX40 agonist ivuxolimab. The receptors shown here come from an adult with an advanced solid tumor such as melanoma, head and neck, liver or kidney cancer.

The genes are TRBV5-1 and TRBJ2-3; possible D gene TRBD2, 6 bases. The germline V and J ends were trimmed by 1 base and 0 bases, with 21 bases remaining between them. Germline CDR1 SGHRS, CDR2 YFSETQ. CDR3 length: 19 residues. DNA of the CDR3: TGCGCCAGCAGCTTGCCCGGAAGGAGGGATTACTACAGCACAGATACGCAGTATTTT. It yields the protein CASSLPGRRDYYSTDTQYF.

V usage is TRBV10-3 and J usage is TRBJ1-2; D is perhaps TRBD1 (6 bases). Looked up from germline, CDR1 is ENHRY and CDR2 is SYGVKD. The V end was cut by 4 bases, the J end by 5 bases, with 17 bases between. The length of the CDR3 is 15 residues. For the CDR3, the DNA is TGTGCCATCAGTGCCGCAGGGCAAAGGGGGTATGGCTACACCTTC. Protein sequence: CAISAAGQRGYGYTF.

V gene TRBV2 combines with J gene TRBJ2-2; 9 bases agree with TRBD1. V dropped 8 bases and J dropped 4; count of bases not matched to a gene: 8. The CDR3 is 15 residues long. Per the germline V gene, CDR1 is SNHLY and CDR2 is FYNNEI. Written as DNA, the CDR3 is TGTGCCAGCTGCCTGGGACAGGGTCCCACCGGGGAGCTGTTTTTT. It specifies CASCLGQGPTGELFF.

The J gene is TRBJ2-7, the V gene TRBV27; D call uncertain. The CDR3 has 14 amino acids. Per the germline V gene, CDR1 is MNHEY and CDR2 is SMNVEV (reference sequence). The V gene lost 3 bases and the J gene lost 3 bases, with 12 bases spanning the gap. The CDR3 loop reads CASSFFPLNYEQYF. In DNA form, the CDR3 reads TGTGCCAGCAGTTTCTTCCCCCTTAACTACGAGCAGTACTTC.

This clone showed up just a few times. The chain recombines TRBV6-1 with TRBJ1-2; 7 positions agree with TRBD1. CDR1 MNHNS and CDR2 SASEGT come from the germline V gene. This CDR3 is 12 amino acids long. V trimming: 8 bases; J trimming: 2 bases; junction bases outside the gene matches: 2. For the CDR3, the DNA is TGTGCCAGCGACAGGGTAAACTATGGCTACACCTTC. This translates into CASDRVNYGYTF.

The rearrangement joins TRBV4-1 to TRBJ1-3; D is ambiguous. Trimming shortened V by 1 base and J by 6 bases, and 10 bases separated the two germline ends. The CDR3 has 14 amino acids. CDR1 is MGHRA, CDR2 YSYEKL, per germline. CDR3 residues: CASSQGDYENTIYF. The CDR3 DNA is TGCGCCAGCAGCCAAGGGGATTATGAAAACACCATATATTTT.

This clone was found once. The V call is TRBV5-4, the J call TRBJ1-2; D possibly corresponds to TRBD1 (5 bases). Looked up from germline, CDR1 is SGHNT and CDR2 is YYREEE (reference sequence). This CDR3 is built from 13 residues. Trimming cost V 5 bases and J 5 bases, with 13 bases left between them. The CDR3 loop reads CASSSGFWYGYTF. CDR3 nucleotide sequence: TGTGCCAGCAGTTCAGGGTTTTGGTATGGCTACACCTTC. The variable domain in full, completed from reference TRBV5-4 and TRBJ1-2, reads ETGVTQSPTHLIKTRGQQVTLRCSSQSGHNTVSWYQQALGQGPQFIFQYYREEENGRGNFPPRFSGLQFPNYSSELNVNALELDDSALYLCASSSGFWYGYTFGSGTRLTVV.

The rearrangement uses TRBV7-9 and TRBJ2-1, with TRBD1 as a possible D gene (6 bases). This CDR3 comprises 11 residues. V was trimmed by 0 bases and J by 14 bases, leaving 8 bases between them. Germline CDR1 and CDR2: SEHNR and FQNEAQ (reference sequence). The CDR3 nucleotides are TGTGCCAGCAGCTTAGCGACAGGAGAGTTCTTC. Translating it yields CASSLATGEFF.

The chain combines TRBV5-5 with TRBJ2-6; 7 bases line up with TRBD1. The CDR3 has 15 amino acids. The V gene's germline CDR1 is SGHKS and CDR2 YYEKEE (reference sequence). Trimming took 4 bases from V and 4 from J; bases not matched to a gene: 5. The CDR3 protein is CASSPGQSGANVLTF. In DNA form, the CDR3 reads TGTGCCAGCAGCCCGGGACAGTCCGGGGCCAACGTCCTGACTTTC.

This chain uses TRBV7-2 with TRBJ2-1; D remains ambiguous. V shed 8 bases and J shed 1 base, with 15 bases lying between them. The CDR3 extends over 15 amino acids. Germline-derived CDR1 and CDR2 are SGHTA and FQGNSA. CDR3 in amino acids: CASCLAVISYNEQFF. The CDR3 DNA reads TGTGCCAGCTGTCTGGCGGTGATTTCCTACAATGAGCAGTTCTTC.

The chain is built from TRBV7-2 and TRBJ2-1, with no clear D. Germline values: CDR1 SGHTA, CDR2 FQGNSA. CDR3 length: 15 amino acids. V lost 5 bases and J 5 bases, leaving 16 bases between the germline ends. CDR3 in amino acids: CASSRVVGPDNEQFF. CDR3 nucleotide sequence: TGTGCCAGCAGCAGGGTGGTCGGCCCCGACAATGAGCAGTTCTTC.

The J gene is TRBJ2-2, the V gene TRBV9; 10 positions match TRBD2. The CDR3 is 16 amino acids. Germline V lookup: CDR1 SGDLS, CDR2 YYNGEE. V was clipped by 0 bases and J by 6 bases; unmatched bases: 5. The CDR3 spells CASSVVASGSSGELFF. The CDR3 bases are TGTGCCAGCAGCGTAGTGGCTAGCGGGAGTTCCGGGGAGCTGTTTTTT.

This rearrangement joins TRBV9 to TRBJ1-6; 9 positions agree with TRBD1. V lost 4 bases to trimming and J lost 10 bases; unmatched junction nucleotides: 6. The CDR3 consists of 14 residues. Germline CDR1 reads SGDLS; CDR2 reads YYNGEE. The CDR3 nucleotides read TGTGCCAGCAGCCTGGAGACAGGGGGATCACCCCTCCACTTT. The encoded protein is CASSLETGGSPLHF.

This clone was recorded once. J is TRBJ2-5 and V is TRBV5-1, with D maybe TRBD2 (5 bases). Germline-derived CDR1 and CDR2 are SGHRS and YFSETQ. The CDR3 has 15 amino acids. V dropped 0 bases and J dropped 1 base, with 10 bases sitting between them. DNA for the CDR3: TGCGCCAGCAGCTTGGTGGCGGGCCCCCAAGAGACCCAGTACTTC. Its protein is CASSLVAGPQETQYF.

The chain combines TRBV29-1 with TRBJ2-5, with 10 positions matching TRBD2. V gave up 0 bases and J gave up 9 bases; unmatched junction bases: 22. Germline V gene data show CDR1 as SQVTM and CDR2 as ANQGSEA. The length of the CDR3 is 19 residues. The DNA for the CDR3 is TGCAGCGTTGAAGATTGGAGGGCCTATGAGCTAGCGGGAGTGGTTCCCCAGTACTTC. It yields the protein CSVEDWRAYELAGVVPQYF.

The V call is TRBV4-3, the J call TRBJ2-7; tentatively, D is TRBD1 or TRBD2 (5 bases each). The ends were cut back, 1 base at V and 3 bases at J, with 16 bases in the middle. Germline loops: CDR1 LGHNA, CDR2 YSLEER. The CDR3 runs to 16 residues. The CDR3 DNA reads as TGCGCCAGCAGCCAAGTAAGGGGACGGGGCAACTACGAGCAGTACTTC. Its translation is CASSQVRGRGNYEQYF.

The chain combines TRBV4-2 with TRBJ2-5; 12 nucleotides line up with TRBD2. This CDR3 contains 19 residues. Germline trimming cut 0 bases from V and 5 bases from J; bases unmatched to any gene: 13. The germline V gene encodes CDR1 LGHNA and CDR2 YNFKEQ. Written as DNA, the CDR3 is TGTGCCAGCAGCCAAGATTATGAGACTAGCGGGAGTGCGGGGGAGACCCAGTACTTC. Translating gives CASSQDYETSGSAGETQYF.

The chain combines TRBV7-6 with TRBJ2-3, with D unresolved. The CDR3 loop spans 16 amino acids. The germline V gene has CDR1 SGHVS and CDR2 FNYEAQ. V lost 1 base to trimming and J lost 2 bases, with 13 bases between them. CDR3 residues: CASSLVGGDSTDTQYF. CDR3 coding DNA: TGTGCCAGCAGCTTAGTAGGTGGTGACTCCACAGATACGCAGTATTTT.

Only one count was recorded for this clone. The V and J genes are TRBV10-3 and TRBJ2-7, with a weak D call TRBD1 (5 bases). Per the germline V gene, CDR1 is ENHRY and CDR2 is SYGVKD. The CDR3 covers 16 residues. V lost 0 bases, J lost 0 bases, and 12 bases lay in between. The CDR3 here is CAISESRQPSSYEQYF. The CDR3 DNA sequence: TGTGCCATCAGTGAGTCCCGACAGCCTAGCTCCTACGAGCAGTACTTC.

The chain combines TRBV5-4 with TRBJ1-2; maybe TRBD1 (5 bases). In germline, CDR1 is SGHNT, CDR2 YYREEE (reference sequence). Between the trimmed V and J ends, which lost 0 bases and 5 bases, there was a span of 8 bases. This CDR3 region has 13 residues. In DNA form, the CDR3 reads TGTGCCAGCAGCTTGGCCAGGGCTTATGGCTACACCTTC. It specifies CASSLARAYGYTF.

The J gene is TRBJ2-2, the V gene TRBV5-1, with a weak D call TRBD1 (5 bases). Germline-derived CDR1 and CDR2 are SGHRS and YFSETQ. The CDR3 is 15 amino acids. The V gene lost 0 bases and the J gene lost 2 bases, with 8 bases spanning the gap. DNA of the CDR3: TGCGCCAGCAGCTTGGACAGGCCAAACACCGGGGAGCTGTTTTTT. This sequence encodes CASSLDRPNTGELFF.

This chain joins TRBV11-3 and TRBJ2-1; D is possibly TRBD1 (6 bases). The CDR3 is 15 residues long. Trimming took 2 bases from V and 0 from J, leaving 8 bases between them. Germline-derived CDR1 and CDR2 are SGHNT and YENEEA. Here the CDR3 reads CASSLSRGSYNEQFF. CDR3 sequence (DNA): TGTGCCAGCAGCTTAAGCAGGGGCTCCTACAATGAGCAGTTCTTC.

The chain is built from TRBV5-1 and TRBJ2-7, with TRBD1 matching over 7 bases. Germline V gene lookup returns CDR1 SGHRS and CDR2 YFSETQ. The junction had 18 bases not matched to a gene; V was cut back by 5 bases and J by 1 base. The CDR3 totals 18 residues. The CDR3 sequence: CASSPYSPGQAFSYEQYF. CDR3 coding DNA: TGCGCCAGCAGTCCGTACTCTCCCGGACAGGCATTTTCCTACGAGCAGTACTTC.

V gene TRBV19 combines with J gene TRBJ1-5; 9 bases map to TRBD1. Trimming at V came to 9 bases and at J to 7 bases, leaving 4 bases not matched to a gene. The CDR3 totals 12 residues. Germline V gene lookup returns CDR1 LNHDA and CDR2 SQIVND (reference sequence). The CDR3: CASRTGAQPQHF. The CDR3 DNA is TGTGCCAGCCGGACAGGGGCCCAGCCCCAGCATTTT.

CDR3 region: CASRTGGGNEQFF. DNA of the CDR3: TGTGCCAGCAGAACGGGAGGGGGGAATGAGCAGTTCTTC. The chain joins TRBV28 to TRBJ2-1; 8 positions agree with TRBD2. V lost 6 bases, J lost 7 bases, and 5 bases stayed unmatched. Germline V CDR1 and CDR2: MDHEN, SYDVKM. The CDR3 loop spans 13 amino acids.

This chain links TRBV2 with TRBJ1-6; TRBD1 is a possible D gene (6 bases). The V gene's germline CDR1 is SNHLY and CDR2 FYNNEI. Trimming shortened V by 4 bases and J by 7 bases, and 14 bases separated the two germline ends. This CDR3 has 15 amino acids. CDR3 sequence: CASSGRGQGNSPLHF. CDR3 DNA: TGTGCCAGCAGTGGGCGTGGGCAGGGGAATTCACCCCTCCACTTT.

This clone was found a few times. The J gene is TRBJ2-5, the V gene TRBV23-1; the D gene is possibly TRBD1 (5 bases). TRBV23-1 is an open reading frame whose function is uncertain. V was clipped by 7 bases and J by 1 base, with 7 bases between them. The CDR3 sequence is 12 residues long. CDR3: CASTDTQETQYF. Here the CDR3 DNA reads TGCGCCAGCACGGACACCCAAGAGACCCAGTACTTC.

This clone occurred a few times. The V and J genes are TRBV19 and TRBJ1-1; D remains unclear. CDR3 length: 15 amino acids. V was shortened by 0 bases and J by 0 bases, with 8 bases between the two germline ends. Germline values: CDR1 LNHDA, CDR2 SQIVND (reference sequence). CDR3 DNA sequence: TGTGCCAGTAGTATAGAAGGCAGAATGAACACTGAAGCTTTCTTT. Its protein product is CASSIEGRMNTEAFF. Based on the CDR3 plus reference TRBV19 and TRBJ1-1, the full variable domain is DGGITQSPKYLFRKEGQNVTLSCEQNLNHDAMYWYRQDPGQGLRLIYYSQIVNDFQKGDIAEGYSVSREKKESFPLTVTSAQKNPTAFYLCASSIEGRMNTEAFFGQGTRLTVV.